This is a list of T cell receptor beta chains from one sample in a study of OX40 agonist ivuxolimab in advanced cancers. TCRdb keeps only in-frame clones here, not all; method: immunoSEQ multiplex PCR. The data show roughly 35,000 clones, about 81% seen once. The sequencing here drew on CD4+ or CD8+ T cells sorted from blood, taken in a trial of the OX40 agonist ivuxolimab. Every receptor here comes from an adult with an advanced solid tumor such as melanoma, head and neck, liver or kidney cancer. Both conserved end residues are part of each CDR3. The order of the fields is clone size, D gene, V gene, J gene, CDR3 protein, CDR3 DNA. The D gene is left open where the match is weak. Part of the rows lack a size; the others show once, few, many or a class for expanded clones.

>once|NA|TRBV6-6|TRBJ2-3
CAIGGVGHTDTQYF
TGTGCCATCGGAGGGGTAGGTCACACAGATACGCAGTATTTT
>once|TRBD2|TRBV4-1|TRBJ2-3
CASSPLRREGTDTQYF
TGCGCCAGCAGCCCTCTGCGGCGGGAGGGAACAGATACGCAGTATTTT
>NA|NA|TRBV6-5|TRBJ1-2
CASSYKLTSYGYTF
TGTGCCAGCAGTTACAAATTGACTTCCTATGGCTACACCTTC
>NA|TRBD2|TRBV6-1|TRBJ2-1
CASNFLGSGVDEQFF
TGTGCCAGTAACTTTCTGGGTAGCGGGGTGGATGAGCAGTTCTTC
>NA|TRBD1|TRBV23-1|TRBJ1-1
CASSHLGQGFGDTEAFF
TGCGCCAGCAGTCACCTCGGACAGGGATTCGGGGACACTGAAGCTTTCTTT
>NA|NA|TRBV4-2|TRBJ2-2
CASSLAANTGELFF
TGTGCCAGCAGCTTGGCTGCGAACACCGGGGAGCTGTTTTTT
>NA|NA|TRBV7-3|TRBJ2-2
CASSLNGVTGELFF
TGTGCCAGCAGCTTAAATGGGGTTACCGGGGAGCTGTTTTTT
>NA|NA|TRBV27|TRBJ1-2
CASSSHQDSELRYTF
TGTGCCAGCAGTTCCCACCAAGACAGTGAGCTAAGGTACACCTTC
>NA|NA|TRBV6-5|TRBJ2-7
CASRPTGSGTYEQYF
TGTGCCAGCAGACCCACAGGGTCAGGAACCTACGAGCAGTACTTC
>NA|TRBD2|TRBV19|TRBJ2-1
CASSLRTSGREVEQFF
TGTGCCAGTAGTCTCAGGACTAGCGGGAGGGAGGTTGAGCAGTTCTTC
>once|NA|TRBV11-2|TRBJ1-1
CASSPIVAEAFF
TGTGCCAGCAGCCCCATTGTTGCCGAAGCTTTCTTT
>once|NA|TRBV18|TRBJ2-3
CASSPPDGYRDTQYF
TGTGCCAGCTCACCACCCGACGGCTATAGGGATACGCAGTATTTT
>NA|NA|TRBV28|TRBJ1-5
CASSSLAKGSRQPQHF
TGTGCCAGCAGTTCACTCGCAAAGGGCTCACGTCAGCCCCAGCATTTT
>NA|NA|TRBV15|TRBJ1-3
CATSKGVTVPLSGNTIYF
TGTGCCACCAGCAAGGGGGTTACGGTTCCTCTCTCTGGAAACACCATATATTTT
>NA|NA|TRBV10-2|TRBJ1-2
CASSESAEGYGYTF
TGCGCCAGCAGTGAGTCGGCCGAGGGCTATGGCTACACCTTC
>few|TRBD1|TRBV19|TRBJ2-2
CASSRQGAGTGELFF
TGTGCCAGTAGTCGTCAGGGGGCTGGCACCGGGGAGCTGTTTTTT
>NA|NA|TRBV7-2|TRBJ2-1
CASSFLGLLYNEQFF
TGTGCCAGCAGCTTTTTGGGCCTACTCTACAATGAGCAGTTCTTC
>NA|NA|TRBV6-6|TRBJ1-5
CASRGPGIYSNQPQHF
TGTGCCAGCAGGGGACCGGGAATTTATAGCAATCAGCCCCAGCATTTT
>NA|NA|TRBV6-1|TRBJ1-1
CASITWVSNTEAFF
TGTGCCAGCATTACGTGGGTATCGAACACTGAAGCTTTCTTT
>NA|NA|TRBV7-9|TRBJ1-5
CASSSTGLSNQPQHF
TGTGCCAGCAGCTCGACAGGTTTAAGCAATCAGCCCCAGCATTTT
>NA|NA|TRBV28|TRBJ2-7
CASSLLDEQYF
TGTGCCAGCAGCTTACTAGACGAGCAGTACTTC
>NA|NA|TRBV27|TRBJ2-7
CASSFGASYEQYF
TGTGCCAGCAGTTTTGGCGCCTCCTACGAGCAGTACTTC
>NA|TRBD2|TRBV4-2|TRBJ2-1
CASSTRAVASGGNEQFF
TGTGCCAGCAGCACGCGGGCCGTAGCTAGCGGGGGGAATGAGCAGTTCTTC
>NA|TRBD2|TRBV10-2|TRBJ2-7
CASSESSGITYEQYF
TGCGCCAGCAGTGAGTCTAGCGGGATTACCTACGAGCAGTACTTC
>NA|NA|TRBV21-1|TRBJ2-2
CASSPGSNTGELFF
TGTGCCAGCAGCCCGGGATCAAACACCGGGGAGCTGTTTTTT
>once|TRBD1|TRBV28|TRBJ2-5
CASSNRGIAPPQETQYF
TGTGCCAGCAGTAACAGGGGGATCGCCCCACCGCAAGAGACCCAGTACTTC
>few|NA|TRBV4-1|TRBJ1-1
CASSPYGASKAFF
TGCGCCAGCAGCCCGTACGGGGCCTCGAAGGCTTTCTTT
>NA|NA|TRBV19|TRBJ1-4
CASSSQGDGEKLFF
TGTGCCAGTAGTTCACAGGGCGACGGTGAAAAACTGTTTTTT
>once|NA|TRBV20-1|TRBJ2-5
CSAPASSHQYF
TGCAGTGCTCCCGCCTCGAGCCACCAGTACTTC
>NA|TRBD1|TRBV6-5|TRBJ1-5
CASSGRTGQPQHF
TGTGCCAGCAGTGGTCGGACAGGGCAGCCCCAGCATTTT
>NA|NA|TRBV5-4|TRBJ1-4
CASSVGLNNEKLFF
TGTGCCAGCAGCGTGGGACTCAATAATGAAAAACTGTTTTTT
>NA|NA|TRBV27|TRBJ2-1
CASSYPLGGGNNEQFF
TGTGCCAGCAGTTACCCCTTAGGGGGAGGGAACAATGAGCAGTTCTTC
>NA|NA|TRBV5-1|TRBJ1-1
CASIPGPSNTEAFF
TGCGCCAGCATACCGGGCCCCTCTAACACTGAAGCTTTCTTT
>NA|NA|TRBV6-5|TRBJ2-1
CASSQGGEQFF
TGTGCCAGCAGTCAGGGTGGTGAGCAGTTCTTC
>NA|NA|TRBV15|TRBJ2-1
CATSRAQVGLYNEQFF
TGTGCCACCAGCAGAGCCCAAGTGGGCCTCTACAATGAGCAGTTCTTC